These T cell receptor beta chains were read from a single sample in a study of radiotherapy plus CTLA-4 blockade in lung cancer. Sequencing used immunoSEQ multiplex PCR; TCRdb keeps in-frame clones, though not all of them. The sample shows 40,000 to 45,000 clones, more than 70% of them seen only once. The source material was peripheral blood, sampled from a patient treated with radiotherapy plus ipilimumab. Every receptor here comes from a human donor with non-small cell lung cancer whose response to radiotherapy plus ipilimumab could not be evaluated. The CDR3 runs from the conserved cysteine through the conserved F or W. The D gene is left open where the match is weak. Not all rows give a size; the values are once, few, many and, for expanded clones, a class.

d_gene	v_gene	abundance	j_gene	CDR3aa	CDR3nt
-	TRBV19	-	TRBJ2-2	CASSIPSFAGELFF	TGTGCCAGTAGTATTCCCAGTTTCGCCGGGGAGCTGTTTTTT
-	TRBV4-3	-	TRBJ1-1	CASSQDRLNTEAFF	TGCGCCAGCAGCCAAGACCGGTTGAACACTGAAGCTTTCTTT
TRBD2	TRBV28	-	TRBJ2-1	CASSPSGSGYNEQFF	TGTGCCAGCAGTCCGAGCGGGAGTGGGTACAATGAGCAGTTCTTC
TRBD1	TRBV19	-	TRBJ1-2	CASREGTDIYGYTF	TGTGCCAGTAGGGAAGGGACAGACATCTATGGCTACACCTTC
TRBD1	TRBV30	-	TRBJ1-6	CAWSVTGVEPLHF	TGTGCCTGGAGTGTCACAGGGGTAGAACCCCTCCACTTT
TRBD2	TRBV5-4	-	TRBJ2-1	CASSKGLAAYNEQFF	TGTGCCAGCAGCAAGGGACTAGCGGCCTACAATGAGCAGTTCTTC
TRBD1	TRBV27	once	TRBJ1-4	CASSAQGAANEKLFF	TGTGCCAGCAGTGCCCAGGGGGCCGCTAATGAAAAACTGTTTTTT
TRBD2	TRBV30	-	TRBJ2-1	CAWSALSGSFDEQFF	TGTGCCTGGAGTGCCCTGAGCGGGAGTTTCGATGAGCAGTTCTTC
TRBD2	TRBV10-3	few	TRBJ2-7	CAISGAEASGGNTYEQYF	TGTGCCATCAGTGGGGCAGAGGCTAGCGGGGGGAATACTTACGAGCAGTACTTC
TRBD1	TRBV7-2	-	TRBJ2-7	CASSLGTPRGPEQYF	TGTGCCAGCAGCTTAGGTACCCCCAGGGGGCCCGAGCAGTACTTC
-	TRBV2	-	TRBJ2-5	CASSGTAQETQYF	TGTGCCAGCAGCGGGACTGCGCAAGAGACCCAGTACTTC
-	TRBV4-3	-	TRBJ1-3	CASSQDASSGNTIYF	TGCGCCAGCAGCCAAGATGCCAGCTCTGGAAACACCATATATTTT
TRBD1	TRBV28	-	TRBJ1-2	CASNLGRGLGYTF	TGTGCCAGCAACCTGGGTAGGGGGCTTGGCTACACCTTC
-	TRBV28	few	TRBJ2-5	CASNSDTAETQYF	TGTGCCAGCAACTCTGACACCGCGGAGACCCAGTACTTC
-	TRBV6-5	few	TRBJ1-1	CASTGYANTEAFF	TGTGCCAGCACGGGGTACGCGAACACTGAAGCTTTCTTT
TRBD1	TRBV4-2	medium-sized	TRBJ2-7	CASSHLQQGDGEQYF	TGTGCCAGCAGCCATCTCCAACAGGGGGATGGCGAGCAGTACTTC
-	TRBV5-4	-	TRBJ1-3	CASSLGGIGSAVSGNTIYF	TGTGCCAGCAGCTTGGGAGGTATAGGCAGCGCTGTGTCGGGAAACACCATATATTTT
TRBD1	TRBV10-1	-	TRBJ1-5	CASSGGTGLTLNRQPQHF	TGCGCCAGCAGTGGAGGGACAGGGCTAACGTTAAATCGTCAGCCCCAGCATTTT
-	TRBV25-1	-	TRBJ1-4	CASSEYTPREGEKLFF	TGTGCCAGCAGTGAATATACCCCCAGGGAAGGTGAAAAACTGTTTTTT
-	TRBV30	-	TRBJ1-5	CAWSQQTNQPQHF	TGTGCCTGGAGTCAGCAGACAAATCAGCCCCAGCATTTT
-	TRBV7-9	few	TRBJ1-5	CASSLDWGGLGRQPQHF	TGTGCCAGCAGCTTAGATTGGGGGGGGCTCGGAAGGCAGCCCCAGCATTTT
TRBD2	TRBV28	-	TRBJ2-7	CASSLGRLAGGPSYEQYF	TGTGCCAGCAGTTTGGGGAGACTAGCGGGAGGGCCCTCGTACGAGCAGTACTTC
-	TRBV7-9	few	TRBJ1-3	CASSEIQGTGNTIYF	TGTGCCAGCAGCGAAATACAGGGTACGGGAAACACCATATATTTT
-	TRBV29-1	-	TRBJ2-1	CSVRQGTYNEQFF	TGCAGCGTTCGTCAGGGAACCTACAATGAGCAGTTCTTC
TRBD1	TRBV6-4	-	TRBJ2-2	CASSGQGRGGELFF	TGTGCCAGCAGTGGACAGGGGAGAGGCGGGGAGCTGTTTTTT
-	TRBV28	-	TRBJ2-7	CASSWLSYEQYF	TGTGCCAGCAGCTGGCTTTCCTACGAGCAGTACTTC
-	TRBV4-3	-	TRBJ1-6	CASSQDSASQGNSPLHF	TGCGCCAGCAGCCAAGATTCCGCATCCCAGGGGAATTCACCCCTCCACTTT
-	TRBV6-5	-	TRBJ1-1	CASSFGGEAFF	TGTGCCAGCAGTTTCGGGGGTGAAGCTTTCTTT
-	TRBV20-1	once	TRBJ1-1	CSAYRITEAFF	TGCAGTGCTTACAGGATCACTGAAGCTTTCTTT
-	TRBV5-1	-	TRBJ2-7	CASRRGTYEQYF	TGCGCCAGCAGGCGGGGTACCTACGAGCAGTACTTC
TRBD1	TRBV5-8	few	TRBJ2-1	CASSLEGTGGNEQFF	TGTGCCAGCAGCTTGGAAGGGACAGGGGGGAATGAGCAGTTCTTC
-	TRBV21-1	-	TRBJ2-7	CASSKRGGAMLSYEQYF	TGTGCCAGCAGCAAAAGAGGGGGGGCCATGCTATCCTACGAGCAGTACTTC
TRBD1	TRBV6-1	few	TRBJ1-2	CASREYRGNYGYTF	TGTGCCAGCAGAGAATACAGGGGGAACTATGGCTACACCTTC
-	TRBV7-8	-	TRBJ2-7	CASSLLAQGDHEQYF	TGTGCCAGCAGCTTACTCGCCCAGGGTGACCACGAGCAGTACTTC
TRBD1	TRBV7-3	-	TRBJ2-7	CASSEGQGSAYEQYF	TGTGCCAGCAGCGAGGGACAGGGGTCAGCCTACGAGCAGTACTTC
TRBD1	TRBV6-6	-	TRBJ1-1	CASSGMWTGRSTEAFF	TGTGCCAGCAGCGGAATGTGGACAGGGCGTAGCACTGAAGCTTTCTTT
TRBD2	TRBV7-7	-	TRBJ2-1	CASSLVPAGGYNEQFF	TGTGCCAGCAGCTTAGTCCCAGCGGGGGGCTACAATGAGCAGTTCTTC
TRBD1	TRBV9	-	TRBJ2-7	CASSVRDSSYEQYF	TGTGCCAGCAGCGTCCGGGACAGCTCCTACGAGCAGTACTTC
TRBD2	TRBV19	once	TRBJ2-1	CASSRLAGGYNEQFF	TGTGCCAGTAGTCGACTAGCGGGGGGCTACAATGAGCAGTTCTTC
TRBD2	TRBV5-4	once	TRBJ2-2	CASTRTGGPYTGELFF	TGTGCCAGCACCCGAACGGGGGGGCCTTACACCGGGGAGCTGTTTTTT
-	TRBV7-9	once	TRBJ1-2	CASSLGRAEPYGYTF	TGTGCCAGCAGCTTAGGGAGGGCCGAACCTTATGGCTACACCTTC
-	TRBV5-4	-	TRBJ1-1	CASSHPVNTEAFF	TGTGCCAGCAGCCACCCGGTGAACACTGAAGCTTTCTTT
TRBD2	TRBV11-2	-	TRBJ2-2	CASRPSNKRGTFGELFF	TGTGCCAGCAGACCCTCGAATAAGCGGGGCACCTTCGGGGAGCTGTTTTTT
-	TRBV29-1	few	TRBJ2-5	CSFGVKKETQYF	TGCAGCTTCGGGGTGAAAAAAGAGACCCAGTACTTC
TRBD2	TRBV6-6	-	TRBJ2-1	CASRAGPISYNEQFF	TGTGCCAGCCGAGCGGGGCCGATCTCCTACAATGAGCAGTTCTTC
TRBD1	TRBV9	-	TRBJ2-3	CASSVQDRVSTDTQYF	TGTGCCAGCAGCGTACAGGACAGGGTTAGCACAGATACGCAGTATTTT
-	TRBV29-1	few	TRBJ2-3	CSVERTGTPRDTQYF	TGCAGCGTTGAACGAACCGGGACACCCAGGGATACGCAGTATTTT
-	TRBV5-1	-	TRBJ2-3	CASSLGRTSTDTQYF	TGCGCCAGCAGCTTAGGACGGACTAGCACAGATACGCAGTATTTT
-	TRBV7-2	-	TRBJ2-5	CASSLLTGRIGETQYF	TGTGCCAGCAGCTTACTGACAGGGAGGATTGGAGAGACCCAGTACTTC
TRBD1	TRBV28	-	TRBJ1-1	CASSLGSTGRTEAFF	TGTGCCAGCAGTTTAGGGTCGACAGGGCGGACTGAAGCTTTCTTT
-	TRBV2	-	TRBJ2-2	CASSTSNTGELFF	TGTGCCAGCAGTACCAGTAACACCGGGGAGCTGTTTTTT
-	TRBV5-1	-	TRBJ2-5	CASSTPRDKYQETQYF	TGCGCCAGCAGCACCCCCCGGGACAAGTACCAAGAGACCCAGTACTTC
TRBD1	TRBV5-6	-	TRBJ1-1	CASSLGTGNTEAFF	TGTGCCAGCAGCTTGGGGACAGGGAACACTGAAGCTTTCTTT
-	TRBV11-2	-	TRBJ2-5	CASSFSGQETQYF	TGTGCCAGCAGCTTTAGCGGCCAAGAGACCCAGTACTTC
-	TRBV28	-	TRBJ1-2	CASSLLAGFGYTF	TGTGCCAGCAGTCTCTTGGCAGGGTTCGGCTACACCTTC
TRBD1	TRBV9	-	TRBJ1-1	CASSGQGKNTEAFF	TGTGCCAGCAGCGGACAGGGGAAGAACACTGAAGCTTTCTTT
-	TRBV28	-	TRBJ1-1	CASSLFGGDTEAFF	TGTGCCAGCAGTTTATTTGGGGGGGATACTGAAGCTTTCTTT
TRBD1	TRBV4-3	once	TRBJ1-6	CASSQYLPSRSDRVQSPLHF	TGCGCCAGCAGCCAATACCTCCCGTCGAGATCCGACAGGGTGCAGTCACCCCTCCACTTT
-	TRBV6-4	-	TRBJ1-5	CASSPPGDRRGNQPQHF	TGTGCCAGCAGCCCTCCAGGCGATCGGCGTGGGAATCAGCCCCAGCATTTT
TRBD2	TRBV5-1	-	TRBJ2-7	CASSRTSGTYEQYF	TGCGCCAGCAGCAGGACTAGCGGGACCTACGAGCAGTACTTC